The next 4 T cell receptor beta chains were all read from a single sample in a study of cytomegalovirus exposure and HLA in healthy donors. With 60 Vbeta and 13 Jbeta primers, the PCR was carried out. Libraries were prepared by immunoSEQ multiplex PCR; TCRdb keeps only in-frame clonotypes and omits some of them. This sample has about 190,000 clones, with 60% to 85% found just once. The sequencing sample was made of PBMCs. These receptors were taken from a woman between 40 and 50 years old in good health and CMV-seronegative.

The CDR3 sequence is CSVGVGGTNGYTF. CDR3 DNA sequence: TGCAGCGTGGGGGTGGGAGGGACTAATGGCTACACCTTC. V gene TRBV29-1 combines with J gene TRBJ1-2, with D perhaps TRBD1 (5 bases). CDR3 length: 13 amino acids. V gave up 6 bases and J gave up 6 bases, with 17 bases separating them. Germline V gene sequence: CDR1 SQVTM, CDR2 ANQGSEA.

The rearrangement uses TRBV4-1 and TRBJ1-2; D call uncertain. V lost 1 base and J 7 bases, leaving 19 bases between the germline ends. CDR1 MGHRA and CDR2 YSYEKL come from the germline V gene. The CDR3 runs to 16 residues. This chain's CDR3 is CASSQVGAGVESGYTF. Written as DNA, the CDR3 is TGCGCCAGCAGCCAAGTAGGCGCCGGGGTAGAATCTGGCTACACCTTC.

This clone was picked up one time. The rearrangement uses TRBV5-6 and TRBJ2-2; 13 positions match TRBD2. The CDR3 totals 17 residues. The V gene's germline CDR1 is SGHDT and CDR2 YYEEEE. V was pared by 0 bases and J by 7 bases, with 6 bases of the junction left unmatched. Here the CDR3 DNA reads TGTGCCAGCAGCTTGGTGGGGACTAGCGGGACAGTCGGGGAGCTGTTTTTT. Protein product: CASSLVGTSGTVGELFF.

This clone appeared a single time. The gene calls are TRBV27 and TRBJ2-1; 11 positions match TRBD1. Germline CDR1 MNHEY, CDR2 SMNVEV (reference sequence). After removal of 7 bases from V and 3 bases from J, the junction contained 5 bases not matched to a gene. The CDR3 contains 15 residues. The DNA of the CDR3 is TGTGCCAGCACCTCCGGGACAGGGGGCTACAATGAGCAGTTCTTC. It yields the protein CASTSGTGGYNEQFF.